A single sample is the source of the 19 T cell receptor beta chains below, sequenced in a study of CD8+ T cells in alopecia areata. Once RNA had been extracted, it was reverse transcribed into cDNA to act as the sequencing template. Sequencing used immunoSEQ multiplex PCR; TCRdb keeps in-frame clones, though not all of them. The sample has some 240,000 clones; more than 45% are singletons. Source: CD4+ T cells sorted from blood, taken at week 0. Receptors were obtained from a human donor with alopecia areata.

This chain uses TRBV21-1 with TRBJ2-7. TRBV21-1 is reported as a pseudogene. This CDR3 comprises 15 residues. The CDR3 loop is CASSKEKGISYEQYF. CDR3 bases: TGTGCCAGCAGCAAAGAGAAAGGGATCTCCTACGAGCAGTACTTC.

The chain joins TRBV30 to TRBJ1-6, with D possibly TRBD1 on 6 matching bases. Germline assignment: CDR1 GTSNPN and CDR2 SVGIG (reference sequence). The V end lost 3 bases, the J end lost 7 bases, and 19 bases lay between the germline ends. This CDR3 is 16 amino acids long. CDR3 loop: CAWRPITGTRNSPLHF. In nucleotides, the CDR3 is TGTGCCTGGAGGCCCATAACCGGGACAAGGAATTCACCCCTCCACTTT.

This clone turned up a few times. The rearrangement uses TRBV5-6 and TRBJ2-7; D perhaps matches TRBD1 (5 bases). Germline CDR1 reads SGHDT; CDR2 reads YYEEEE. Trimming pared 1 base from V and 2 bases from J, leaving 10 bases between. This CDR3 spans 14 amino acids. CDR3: CASSLPRQTYEQYF. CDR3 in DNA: TGTGCCAGCAGCTTGCCGCGACAGACCTACGAGCAGTACTTC.

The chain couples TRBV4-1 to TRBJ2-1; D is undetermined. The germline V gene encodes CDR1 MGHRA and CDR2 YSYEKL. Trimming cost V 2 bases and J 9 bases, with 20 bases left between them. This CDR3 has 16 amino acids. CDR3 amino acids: CASSQPRAIWNTEQFF. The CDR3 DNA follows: TGCGCCAGCAGCCAACCTAGGGCCATCTGGAACACTGAGCAGTTCTTC.

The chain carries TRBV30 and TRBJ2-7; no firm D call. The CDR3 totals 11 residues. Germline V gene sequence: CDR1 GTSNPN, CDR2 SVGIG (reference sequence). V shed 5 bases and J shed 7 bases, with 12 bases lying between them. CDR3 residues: CAWGILSEQYF. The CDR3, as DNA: TGTGCCTGGGGCATCCTATCTGAGCAGTACTTC.

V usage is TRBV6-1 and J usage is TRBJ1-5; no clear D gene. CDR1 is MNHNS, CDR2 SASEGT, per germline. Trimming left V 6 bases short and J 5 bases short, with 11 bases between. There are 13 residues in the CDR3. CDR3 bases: TGTGCCAGCAGCCTATATGGTGATCAGCCCCAGCATTTT. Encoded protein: CASSLYGDQPQHF.

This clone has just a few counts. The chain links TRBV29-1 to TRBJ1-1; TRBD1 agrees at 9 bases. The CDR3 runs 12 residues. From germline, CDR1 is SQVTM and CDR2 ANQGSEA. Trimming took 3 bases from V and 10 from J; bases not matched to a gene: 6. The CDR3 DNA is TGCAGCGTTGATCGGGACAGGGACAGAGCTTTCTTT. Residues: CSVDRDRDRAFF.

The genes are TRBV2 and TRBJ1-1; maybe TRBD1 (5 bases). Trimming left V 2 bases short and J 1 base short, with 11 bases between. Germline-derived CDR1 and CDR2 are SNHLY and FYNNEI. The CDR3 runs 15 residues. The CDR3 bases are TGTGCCAGCAGTGAAAGGGGATCCACGAACACTGAAGCTTTCTTT. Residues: CASSERGSTNTEAFF.

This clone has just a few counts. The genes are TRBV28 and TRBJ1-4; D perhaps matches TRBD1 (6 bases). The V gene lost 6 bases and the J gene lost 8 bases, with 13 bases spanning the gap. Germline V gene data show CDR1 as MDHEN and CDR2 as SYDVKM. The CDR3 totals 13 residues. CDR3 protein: CASRGGTAEKLFF. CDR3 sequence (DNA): TGTGCCAGCAGAGGGGGGACGGCGGAAAAACTGTTTTTT.

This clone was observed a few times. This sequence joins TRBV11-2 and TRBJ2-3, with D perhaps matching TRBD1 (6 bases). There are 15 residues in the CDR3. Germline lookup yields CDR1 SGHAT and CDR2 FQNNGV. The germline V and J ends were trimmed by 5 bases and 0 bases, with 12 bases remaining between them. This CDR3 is CASSPRTASTDTQYF. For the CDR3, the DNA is TGTGCCAGCAGCCCCCGGACAGCTAGCACAGATACGCAGTATTTT.

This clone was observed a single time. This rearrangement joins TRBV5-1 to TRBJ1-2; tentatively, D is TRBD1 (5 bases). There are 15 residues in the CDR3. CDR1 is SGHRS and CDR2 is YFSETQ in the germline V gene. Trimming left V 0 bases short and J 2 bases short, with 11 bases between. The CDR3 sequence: CASSLGQGKNYGYTF. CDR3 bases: TGCGCCAGCAGCTTGGGGCAGGGAAAGAACTATGGCTACACCTTC.

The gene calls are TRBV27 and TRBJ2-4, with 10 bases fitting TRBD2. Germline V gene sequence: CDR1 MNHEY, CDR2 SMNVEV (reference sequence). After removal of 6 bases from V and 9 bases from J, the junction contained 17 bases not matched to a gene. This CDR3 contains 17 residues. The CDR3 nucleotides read TGTGCCAGCAGCCCCGAGCCAGGAGCGGGGGGGCGGGGCATTCAGTACTTC. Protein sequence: CASSPEPGAGGRGIQYF.

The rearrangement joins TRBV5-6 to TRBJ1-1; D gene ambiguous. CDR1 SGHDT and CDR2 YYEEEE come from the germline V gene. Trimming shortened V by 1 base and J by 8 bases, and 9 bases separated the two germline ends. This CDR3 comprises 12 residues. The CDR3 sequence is CASSLNSQEAFF. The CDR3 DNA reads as TGTGCCAGCAGCTTGAACAGCCAGGAAGCTTTCTTT. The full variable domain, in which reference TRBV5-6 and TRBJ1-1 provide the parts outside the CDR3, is DAGVTQSPTHLIKTRGQQVTLRCSPKSGHDTVSWYQQALGQGPQFIFQYYEEEERQRGNFPDRFSGHQFPNYSSELNVNALLLGDSALYLCASSLNSQEAFFGQGTRLTVV.

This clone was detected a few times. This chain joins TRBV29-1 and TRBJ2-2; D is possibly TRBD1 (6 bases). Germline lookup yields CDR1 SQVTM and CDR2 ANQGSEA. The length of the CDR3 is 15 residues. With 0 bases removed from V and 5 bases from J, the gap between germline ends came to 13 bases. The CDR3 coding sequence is TGCAGCGTTGAAGAGTCAGGGGTGGTAACCGGGGAGCTGTTTTTT. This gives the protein CSVEESGVVTGELFF.

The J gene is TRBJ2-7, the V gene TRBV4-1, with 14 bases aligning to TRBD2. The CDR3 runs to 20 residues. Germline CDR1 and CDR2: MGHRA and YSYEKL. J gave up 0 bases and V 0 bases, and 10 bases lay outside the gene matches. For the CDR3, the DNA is TGCGCCAGCAGCCAAGATCATTTCGCGACTAGCGGGAGGGGCTCCTACGAGCAGTACTTC. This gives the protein CASSQDHFATSGRGSYEQYF.

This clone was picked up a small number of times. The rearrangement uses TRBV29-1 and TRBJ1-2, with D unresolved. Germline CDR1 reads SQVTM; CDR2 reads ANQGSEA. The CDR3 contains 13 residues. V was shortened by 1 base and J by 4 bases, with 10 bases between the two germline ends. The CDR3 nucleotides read TGCAGCGTTGAAGCCGTTGCAGTCTATGGCTACACCTTC. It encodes CSVEAVAVYGYTF.

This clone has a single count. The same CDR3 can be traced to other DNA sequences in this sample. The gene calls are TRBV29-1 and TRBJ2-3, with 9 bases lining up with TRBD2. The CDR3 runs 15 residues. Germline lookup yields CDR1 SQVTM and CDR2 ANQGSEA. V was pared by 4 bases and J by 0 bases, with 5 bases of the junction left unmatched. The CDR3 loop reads CSVGRLAASTDTQYF. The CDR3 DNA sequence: TGCAGCGTTGGCCGACTAGCGGCTAGCACAGATACGCAGTATTTT.

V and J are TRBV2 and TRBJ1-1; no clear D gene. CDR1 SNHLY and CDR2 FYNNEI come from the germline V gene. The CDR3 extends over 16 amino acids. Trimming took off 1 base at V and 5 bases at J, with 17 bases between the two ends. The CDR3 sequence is CASSEEGRSLGTEAFF. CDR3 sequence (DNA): TGTGCCAGCAGTGAAGAGGGAAGGAGCCTGGGAACTGAAGCTTTCTTT.

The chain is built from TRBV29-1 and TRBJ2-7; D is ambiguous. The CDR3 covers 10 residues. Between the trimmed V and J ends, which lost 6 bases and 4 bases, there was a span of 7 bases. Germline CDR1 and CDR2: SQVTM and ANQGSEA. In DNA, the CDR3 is TGCAGCGTACCCAATTACGAGCAGTACTTC. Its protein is CSVPNYEQYF.